The T cell receptor beta chain described here comes from a study of cytomegalovirus exposure and HLA in healthy donors. Study details: Earlier, 90 million to 140 million unique TCR beta sequences were recovered from some 200 million T cells by an analysis.

CDR1 and CDR2 from the germline V gene are GTSNPN and SVGIG (reference sequence). The CDR3 loop spans 11 amino acids. V gave up 6 bases and J gave up 1 base, with 6 bases separating them. Both 60 Vbeta primers and 13 Jbeta primers went into the PCR. The repertoire was sequenced with immunoSEQ multiplex PCR; TCRdb's copy has only in-frame clones and lacks some. The sample lists about 62,000 clones, around 87% occurring once. The specimen was PBMCs. This sequence was found in a man aged 18-30 years in good health and CMV-seronegative. The chain carries TRBV30 and TRBJ2-5, with unresolved D. CDR3 protein: CACTFQETQYF. The CDR3 DNA follows: TGTGCCTGTACATTCCAAGAGACCCAGTACTTC.